The TCR beta chain under discussion was sequenced for a study of shared T cell receptors in the human thymus. In its sample, this clone was seen once. Assay: immunoSEQ multiplex PCR; the TCRdb copy retains only in-frame clones and omits some. Of about 380,000 clones listed, around 95% are singletons. The V gene's germline CDR1 is SNHLY and CDR2 FYNNEI. CDR3 length equals 14 residues. V was cut by 1 base and J by 0 bases, with 7 bases left in between. The chain is built from TRBV2 and TRBJ2-7; no reliable D call. The specimen sequenced was thymocytes. This receptor was obtained from a human donor. The CDR3 spells CASSEGPSSYEQYF. The CDR3, as DNA: TGTGCCAGCAGTGAAGGCCCGAGCTCCTACGAGCAGTACTTC.